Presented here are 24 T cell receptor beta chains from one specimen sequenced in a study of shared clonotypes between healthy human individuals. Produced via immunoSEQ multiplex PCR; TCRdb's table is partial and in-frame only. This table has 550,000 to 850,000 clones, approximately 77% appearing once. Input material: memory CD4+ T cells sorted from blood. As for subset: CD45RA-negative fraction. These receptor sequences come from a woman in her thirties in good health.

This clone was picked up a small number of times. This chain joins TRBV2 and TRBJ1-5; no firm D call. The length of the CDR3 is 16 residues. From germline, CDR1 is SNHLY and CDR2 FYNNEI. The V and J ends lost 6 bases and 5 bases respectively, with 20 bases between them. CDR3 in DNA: TGTGCCAGCAGCTCGAGAGGAGGTAAAGTGGATCAGCCCCAGCATTTT. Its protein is CASSSRGGKVDQPQHF. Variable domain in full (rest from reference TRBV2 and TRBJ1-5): EPEVTQTPSHQVTQMGQEVILRCVPISNHLYFYWYRQILGQKVEFLVSFYNNEISEKSEIFDDQFSVERPDGSNFTLKIRSTKLEDSAMYFCASSSRGGKVDQPQHFGDGTRLSIL.

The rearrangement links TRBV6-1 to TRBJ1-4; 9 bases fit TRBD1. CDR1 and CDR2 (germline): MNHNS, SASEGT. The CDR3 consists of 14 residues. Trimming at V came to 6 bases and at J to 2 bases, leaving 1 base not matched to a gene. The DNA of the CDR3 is TGTGCCAGCAGGGACAGGGGCACTAATGAAAAACTGTTTTTT. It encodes CASRDRGTNEKLFF.

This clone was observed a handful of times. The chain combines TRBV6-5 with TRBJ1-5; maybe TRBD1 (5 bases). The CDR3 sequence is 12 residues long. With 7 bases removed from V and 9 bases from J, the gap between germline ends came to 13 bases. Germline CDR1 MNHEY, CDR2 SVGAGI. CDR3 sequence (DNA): TGTGCCAGCACCGACAGCCTGGGGCCCCAGCATTTT. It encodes CASTDSLGPQHF.

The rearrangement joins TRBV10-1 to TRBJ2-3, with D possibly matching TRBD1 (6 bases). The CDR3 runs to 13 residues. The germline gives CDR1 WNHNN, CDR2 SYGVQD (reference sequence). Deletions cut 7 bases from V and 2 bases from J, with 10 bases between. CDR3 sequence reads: CASMRDNTDTQYF. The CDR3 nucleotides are TGCGCCAGCATGAGGGACAACACAGATACGCAGTATTTT.

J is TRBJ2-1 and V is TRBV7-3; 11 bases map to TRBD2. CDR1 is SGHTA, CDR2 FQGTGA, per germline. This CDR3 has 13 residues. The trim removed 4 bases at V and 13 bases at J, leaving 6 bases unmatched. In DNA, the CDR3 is TGTGCCAGCAGCTCGCTAGCGGGAGGCCCACAGTTCTTC. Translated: CASSSLAGGPQFF.

The CDR3 nucleotides are TGTGCCAGCAGCCCCCCTAGAAACACCGGGGAGCTGTTTTTT. As protein: CASSPPRNTGELFF. V gene TRBV11-3 combines with J gene TRBJ2-2; D not resolved. V dropped 5 bases and J dropped 2 bases, with 9 bases sitting between them. The CDR3 contains 14 residues. Germline V gene lookup returns CDR1 SGHNT and CDR2 YENEEA.

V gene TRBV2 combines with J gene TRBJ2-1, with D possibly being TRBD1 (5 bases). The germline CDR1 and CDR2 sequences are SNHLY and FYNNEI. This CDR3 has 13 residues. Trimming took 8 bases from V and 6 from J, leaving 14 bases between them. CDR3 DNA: TGTGCCAGCTTGGTCGGGCAGGGCAATGAGCAGTTCTTC. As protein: CASLVGQGNEQFF.

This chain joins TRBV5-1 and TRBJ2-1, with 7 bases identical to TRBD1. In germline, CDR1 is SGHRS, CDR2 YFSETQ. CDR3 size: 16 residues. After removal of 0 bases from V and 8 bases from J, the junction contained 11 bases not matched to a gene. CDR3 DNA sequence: TGCGCCAGCAGCTTGGATGGTAGGGGGCGCACGGATGAGCAGTTCTTC. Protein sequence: CASSLDGRGRTDEQFF.

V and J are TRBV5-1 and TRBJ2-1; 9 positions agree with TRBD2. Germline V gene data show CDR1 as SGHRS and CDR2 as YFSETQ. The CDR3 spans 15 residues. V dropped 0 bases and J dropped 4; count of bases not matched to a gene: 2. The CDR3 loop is CASSLGLAGYNEQFF. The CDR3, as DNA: TGCGCCAGCAGCTTGGGTCTAGCGGGATACAATGAGCAGTTCTTC.

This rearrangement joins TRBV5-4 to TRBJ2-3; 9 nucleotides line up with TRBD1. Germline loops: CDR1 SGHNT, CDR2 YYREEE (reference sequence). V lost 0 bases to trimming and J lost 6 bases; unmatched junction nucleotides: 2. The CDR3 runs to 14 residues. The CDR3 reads CASSLVGQGDTQYF. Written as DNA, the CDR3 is TGTGCCAGCAGCTTGGTAGGACAGGGGGATACGCAGTATTTT.

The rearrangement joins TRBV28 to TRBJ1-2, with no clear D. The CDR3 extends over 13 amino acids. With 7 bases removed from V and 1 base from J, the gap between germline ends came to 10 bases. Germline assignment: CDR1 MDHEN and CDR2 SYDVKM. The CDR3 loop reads CASTATINYGYTF. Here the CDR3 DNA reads TGTGCCAGCACAGCCACTATTAACTATGGCTACACCTTC.

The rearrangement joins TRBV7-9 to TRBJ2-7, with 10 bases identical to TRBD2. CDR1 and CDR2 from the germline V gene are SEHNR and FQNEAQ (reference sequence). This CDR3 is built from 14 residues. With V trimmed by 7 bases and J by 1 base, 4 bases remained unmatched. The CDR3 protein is CASTQAGGSYEQYF. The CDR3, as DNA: TGTGCCAGCACACAAGCGGGAGGGTCCTACGAGCAGTACTTC.

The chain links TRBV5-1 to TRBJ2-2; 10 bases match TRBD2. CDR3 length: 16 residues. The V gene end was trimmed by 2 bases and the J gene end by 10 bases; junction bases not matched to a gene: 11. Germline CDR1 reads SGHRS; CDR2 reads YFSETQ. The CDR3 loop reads CASSFPSGSRFVELFF. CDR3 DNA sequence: TGCGCCAGCAGCTTTCCTAGCGGGAGCCGCTTTGTGGAGCTGTTTTTT.

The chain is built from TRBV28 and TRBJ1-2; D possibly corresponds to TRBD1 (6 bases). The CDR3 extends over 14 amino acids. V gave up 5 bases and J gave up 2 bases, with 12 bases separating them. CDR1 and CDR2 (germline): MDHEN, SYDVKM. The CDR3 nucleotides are TGTGCCAGCAGTACCTCGACAGGCAACTATGGCTACACCTTC. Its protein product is CASSTSTGNYGYTF.

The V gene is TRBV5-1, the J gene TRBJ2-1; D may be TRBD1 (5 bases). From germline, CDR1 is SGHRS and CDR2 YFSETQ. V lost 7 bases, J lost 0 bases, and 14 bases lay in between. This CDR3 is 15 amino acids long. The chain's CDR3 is CASGPDRSSYNEQFF. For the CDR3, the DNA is TGCGCCAGCGGCCCAGACAGAAGCTCCTACAATGAGCAGTTCTTC.

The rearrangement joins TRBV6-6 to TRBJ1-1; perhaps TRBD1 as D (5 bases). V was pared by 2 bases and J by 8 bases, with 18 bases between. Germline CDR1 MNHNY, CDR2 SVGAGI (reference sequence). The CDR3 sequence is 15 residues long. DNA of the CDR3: TGTGCCAGCAGTTACCCGCGTGGGGGGATTAAGGAAGCTTTCTTT. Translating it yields CASSYPRGGIKEAFF.

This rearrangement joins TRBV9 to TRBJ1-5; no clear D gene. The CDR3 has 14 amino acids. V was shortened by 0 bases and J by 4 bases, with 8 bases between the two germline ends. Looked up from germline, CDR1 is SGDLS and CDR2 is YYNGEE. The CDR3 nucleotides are TGTGCCAGCAGCGTAGCTTGGGGTAATCAGCCCCAGCATTTT. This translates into CASSVAWGNQPQHF.

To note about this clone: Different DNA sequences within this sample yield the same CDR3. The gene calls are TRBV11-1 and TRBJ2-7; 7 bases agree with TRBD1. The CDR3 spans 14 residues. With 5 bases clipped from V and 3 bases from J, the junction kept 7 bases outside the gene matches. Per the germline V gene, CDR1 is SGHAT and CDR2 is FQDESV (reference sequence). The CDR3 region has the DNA TGTGCCAGCAGCCCCCAGAGGGACAGCTACGAGCAGTACTTC. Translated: CASSPQRDSYEQYF.

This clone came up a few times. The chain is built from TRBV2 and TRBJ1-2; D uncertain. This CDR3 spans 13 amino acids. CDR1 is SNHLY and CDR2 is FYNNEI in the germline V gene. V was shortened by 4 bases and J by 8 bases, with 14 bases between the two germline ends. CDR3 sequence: CASSGTQAGGYTF. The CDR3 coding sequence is TGTGCCAGCAGTGGAACCCAGGCGGGGGGCTACACCTTC. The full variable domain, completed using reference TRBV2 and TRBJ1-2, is EPEVTQTPSHQVTQMGQEVILRCVPISNHLYFYWYRQILGQKVEFLVSFYNNEISEKSEIFDDQFSVERPDGSNFTLKIRSTKLEDSAMYFCASSGTQAGGYTFGSGTRLTVV.

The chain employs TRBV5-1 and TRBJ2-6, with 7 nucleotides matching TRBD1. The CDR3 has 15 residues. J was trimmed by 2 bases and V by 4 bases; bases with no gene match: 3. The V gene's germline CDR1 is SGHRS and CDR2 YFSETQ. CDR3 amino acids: CASSTQGAGANVLTF. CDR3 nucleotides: TGCGCCAGCAGCACTCAGGGGGCTGGGGCCAACGTCCTGACTTTC.

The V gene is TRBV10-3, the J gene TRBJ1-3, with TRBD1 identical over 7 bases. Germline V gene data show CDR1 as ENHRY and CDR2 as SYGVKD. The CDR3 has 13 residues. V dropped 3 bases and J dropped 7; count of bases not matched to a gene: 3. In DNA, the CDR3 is TGTGCCATCAGTGAAGGGACAGCGAACACCATATATTTT. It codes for CAISEGTANTIYF.

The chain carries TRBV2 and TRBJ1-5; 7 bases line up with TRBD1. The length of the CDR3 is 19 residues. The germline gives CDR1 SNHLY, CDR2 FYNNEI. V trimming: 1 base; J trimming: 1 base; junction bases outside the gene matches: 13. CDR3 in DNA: TGTGCCAGCAGTGAAGAGGGAGGGGGCTACGGGTTAAGCAATCAGCCCCAGCATTTT. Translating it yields CASSEEGGGYGLSNQPQHF.

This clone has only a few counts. The CDR3 protein is CASTARTGRDNEQFF. The CDR3 DNA follows: TGTGCCAGCACCGCTAGGACAGGGAGGGACAATGAGCAGTTCTTC. The chain is built from TRBV2 and TRBJ2-1; weak D call: TRBD1 (8 bases). Trimming stripped 7 bases from V and 5 bases from J, with 18 bases between. Per the germline V gene, CDR1 is SNHLY and CDR2 is FYNNEI. This CDR3 comprises 15 residues.

This CDR3 is CAWDAGGSYEQYF. CDR3 DNA sequence: TGTGCCTGGGACGCGGGGGGGAGCTACGAGCAGTACTTC. This rearrangement joins TRBV30 to TRBJ2-7, with 9 bases matching TRBD2. This CDR3 has 13 amino acids. V lost 5 bases and J lost 3; bases outside the gene matches: 5. Germline CDR1 is GTSNPN and CDR2 is SVGIG (reference sequence).